A selection of T cell receptor beta chains follows, all from one sample in a study of blood T cell repertoires in COVID-19. Libraries were prepared by immunoSEQ multiplex PCR; TCRdb keeps only in-frame clonotypes and omits some of them. The sample contains 140,000 to 150,000 clones, 65% to 80% of which appear only once. The sequenced sample consisted of peripheral blood. The receptors were gathered from a woman aged 60-70 years with acute or convalescent COVID-19. Both conserved end residues are part of each CDR3. A D gene is named only where the DNA matches it firmly. Some rows have no size entry. The others give once, few or many, or a class for an expanded clone.

J gene,V gene,clone size,D gene,CDR3 DNA,CDR3 protein
TRBJ1-2,TRBV6-1,NA,NA,TGTGCCAGTGGTCCCCCATCTTTACAATATGGCTACACCTTC,CASGPPSLQYGYTF
TRBJ2-2,TRBV5-8,NA,TRBD1,TGTGCCAGCAGCAAGTATTCGGGACAGGGGAAGGCCGGGGAGCTGTTTTTT,CASSKYSGQGKAGELFF
TRBJ2-2,TRBV5-1,few,NA,TGCGCCAGCAGCTTGGGGACACTGAACACCGGGGAGCTGTTTTTT,CASSLGTLNTGELFF
TRBJ1-1,TRBV3-1/TRBV3-2,NA,TRBD1,TGTGCCAGCAGAAAAGGACAGGCCATAGGGACTGAAGCTTTCTTT,CASRKGQAIGTEAFF
TRBJ2-1,TRBV5-1,NA,TRBD1,TGCGCCAGCACCGGGACAGGGGCCAATGAGCAGTTCTTC,CASTGTGANEQFF
TRBJ1-4,TRBV27,NA,NA,TGTGCCAGCAGTTCCCTCAGGTCGGAATTCAATGAAAAACTGTTTTTT,CASSSLRSEFNEKLFF
TRBJ2-5,TRBV27,NA,NA,TGTGCCAGCAGTTTAAACAGCAGGTACCAAGAGACCCAGTACTTC,CASSLNSRYQETQYF
TRBJ2-1,TRBV7-9,NA,TRBD2,TGTGCCAGCAGCCCAAGGTTCGGGAGGGCCCTTTATAACAATGAGCAGTTCTTC,CASSPRFGRALYNNEQFF
TRBJ2-2,TRBV7-6,NA,TRBD2,TGTGCCAGCAGCTTAGGCCCTAGCGGGGCGAACACCGGGGAGCTGTTTTTT,CASSLGPSGANTGELFF
TRBJ2-7,TRBV25-1,NA,NA,TGTGCCAGCAGTGAATATGGGCAGGGGATTCTTTACGAGCAGTACTTC,CASSEYGQGILYEQYF
TRBJ1-1,TRBV5-1,NA,NA,TGCGCCAGCAGCGCGGTAGTGCCCACTGAAGCTTTCTTT,CASSAVVPTEAFF
TRBJ1-1,TRBV19,NA,TRBD1,TGTGCCAGTAGTACCTCCGGGACAGAGAACACTGAAGCTTTCTTT,CASSTSGTENTEAFF
TRBJ2-5,TRBV18,NA,TRBD2,TGTGCCAGCTCACCGGGACTAGCGGGCGGAGGGACCCAGTACTTC,CASSPGLAGGGTQYF
TRBJ2-1,TRBV5-5,few,TRBD2,TGTGCCAGCAGCTTCGGCGGGAGGTTAGTCCGCAATGAGCAGTTCTTC,CASSFGGRLVRNEQFF
TRBJ2-1,TRBV4-2,NA,TRBD2,TGTGCCAGCAGCCAAGAATTTGGACTAGCGGGAGTTGAGCAGTTCTTC,CASSQEFGLAGVEQFF
TRBJ1-2,TRBV19,once,NA,TGTGCCAGTAGTCCACAACTCCAGGGTAACTATGGCTACACCTTC,CASSPQLQGNYGYTF
TRBJ2-1,TRBV5-1,NA,TRBD2,TGCGCCAGCAGCTTGGCGGGGGACTATGACAATGAGCAGTTCTTC,CASSLAGDYDNEQFF
TRBJ2-7,TRBV6-5,NA,TRBD1,TGTGCCAGCAGCCCGGGGCGGGACAGGGTCTACGAGCAGTACTTC,CASSPGRDRVYEQYF
TRBJ1-1,TRBV7-9,NA,NA,TGTGCCAGCAGCTTAGGCCAGGGGAACACCCGACCGAACACTGAAGCTTTCTTT,CASSLGQGNTRPNTEAFF
TRBJ1-4,TRBV4-1,NA,TRBD1,TGCGCCAGCAGCCAGGGACAGGGTTACGAAAAACTGTTTTTT,CASSQGQGYEKLFF
TRBJ2-7,TRBV4-1,NA,NA,TGCGCCAGCAGCCAAGATTCAGGTTCAGGCTACGAGCAGTACTTC,CASSQDSGSGYEQYF
TRBJ2-3,TRBV16,NA,NA,TGTGCCAGCAGCCAATTGGGGGCCTCCACAGATACGCAGTATTTT,CASSQLGASTDTQYF
TRBJ2-1,TRBV28,NA,TRBD2,TGTGCCAGCGGAACCGGGACTAGCGACTCCTACAATGAGCAGTTCTTC,CASGTGTSDSYNEQFF
TRBJ2-5,TRBV20-1,NA,NA,TGCAGTGCACGGACAGAGAAGACCCAGTACTTC,CSARTEKTQYF
TRBJ1-2,TRBV6-1,few,NA,TGTGCCAGCAGTGGCGGCTTACAGGATCCCCCTCCAGGCTACACCTTC,CASSGGLQDPPPGYTF
TRBJ1-1,TRBV11-1,few,TRBD1,TGTGCCAGCAGCTTGGGACAGGAAGCTTTCTTT,CASSLGQEAFF
TRBJ1-2,TRBV12-3/TRBV12-4,NA,NA,TGTGCCAGCAGTTTAATAGGGAGCTATGGCTACACCTTC,CASSLIGSYGYTF
TRBJ1-2,TRBV5-4,NA,TRBD1,TGTGCCAGCAGCTTGGGGACAACAGCGACAGGGTCCTACACCTTC,CASSLGTTATGSYTF
TRBJ1-2,TRBV5-1,NA,TRBD1,TGCGCCAGCAGCTTGGAGGCTACAGGGGCGTATGGCTACACCTTC,CASSLEATGAYGYTF
TRBJ2-7,TRBV2,NA,TRBD2,TGTGCCAGCAGTGAACCTCTAGCGGGAGGTTTTTCCTACGAGCAGTACTTC,CASSEPLAGGFSYEQYF
TRBJ1-1,TRBV2,NA,TRBD1,TGTGCCAGCAGCTTCGGGACAGAGTATAATCGAGCTTTCTTT,CASSFGTEYNRAFF
TRBJ2-2,TRBV4-1,NA,NA,TGCGCCAGCAGCCAAGGACTTACCGGGGAGCTGTTTTTT,CASSQGLTGELFF
TRBJ1-3,TRBV6-6,NA,NA,TGTGCCAGCAGTTTCACAGGTATCGACTCTGGAAACACCATATATTTT,CASSFTGIDSGNTIYF
TRBJ2-1,TRBV7-2,NA,NA,TGTGCCAGCAGCTTAACGGGACTTATAAATGAGCAGTTCTTC,CASSLTGLINEQFF
TRBJ1-2,TRBV30,few,NA,TGTGCCTGGAGTGTATGGGGGGCTAACTATGGCTACACCTTC,CAWSVWGANYGYTF
TRBJ1-2,TRBV11-2,NA,NA,TGTGCCAGCAGCCAAATTAAGGGGAGGGATGGCTACACCTTC,CASSQIKGRDGYTF
TRBJ2-5,TRBV6-2/TRBV6-3,NA,NA,TGTGCCAGCAGTTACTCGAGGACACGAAGGGGGTCGGGCCAAGAGACCCAGTACTTC,CASSYSRTRRGSGQETQYF
TRBJ1-1,TRBV20-1,NA,NA,TGCAGTGCTAGTACCGCAGTGAACACTGAAGCTTTCTTT,CSASTAVNTEAFF
TRBJ2-3,TRBV28,NA,NA,TGTGCCAGCATAGGGGCCGGCACAGATACGCAGTATTTT,CASIGAGTDTQYF
TRBJ2-7,TRBV9,NA,NA,TGTGCCAGCAGCGTAGGGGCAGGTATGGACGAGCAGTACTTC,CASSVGAGMDEQYF
TRBJ2-4,TRBV2,NA,NA,TGTGCCAGCAGTGAAGCAGAACTCAAAAACATTCAGTACTTC,CASSEAELKNIQYF
TRBJ2-2,TRBV3-1/TRBV3-2,NA,TRBD2,TGTGCCAGCAGCCAACACCCTCTAGCGGGGGATACCGGGGAGCTGTTTTTT,CASSQHPLAGDTGELFF
TRBJ2-7,TRBV14,few,NA,TGTGCCAGCAGCCTTCCGGGACTCTCCTACGAGCAGTACTTC,CASSLPGLSYEQYF
TRBJ1-1,TRBV2,NA,NA,TGTGCCAGCAGTGCGGACATAAACACTGAAGCTTTCTTT,CASSADINTEAFF
TRBJ1-1,TRBV4-1,NA,TRBD1,TGCGCCAGCAGGTGGGACAGGGTGAACACTGAAGCTTTCTTT,CASRWDRVNTEAFF
TRBJ2-1,TRBV6-5,once,TRBD1,TGTGCCAGTCGACAGGGGTCCTACAATGAGCAGTTCTTC,CASRQGSYNEQFF
TRBJ2-3,TRBV23-1,NA,TRBD1,TGCGCCAGCAGAACAAGTGGGAATCAGGGGGCGAGCACAGATACGCAGTATTTT,CASRTSGNQGASTDTQYF
TRBJ2-2,TRBV3-1/TRBV3-2,NA,NA,TGTGCCAGCAGCCAAGAAACACAGGCTTACACCGGGGAGCTGTTTTTT,CASSQETQAYTGELFF
TRBJ1-6,TRBV27,NA,NA,TGTGCCAGCAGTTTATGGGCAGACGTCTGGTCACCCCTCCACTTT,CASSLWADVWSPLHF
TRBJ2-1,TRBV18,NA,NA,TGTGCCAGCTCACCCCATCAATACAGCAATGAGCAGTTCTTC,CASSPHQYSNEQFF
TRBJ2-1,TRBV19,NA,NA,TGTGCCACCCGGGTTGAGGGCCACAATGAGCAGTTCTTC,CATRVEGHNEQFF
TRBJ2-1,TRBV24-1,NA,TRBD1,TGTGCCACCAGTGATAGATTCTTGCGACAGGGTCAGTCCTACAATGAGCAGTTCTTC,CATSDRFLRQGQSYNEQFF
TRBJ1-1,TRBV19,NA,NA,TGTGCCAGTAGTATAGGGGGAGGTTTCCCTGAAGCTTTCTTT,CASSIGGGFPEAFF
TRBJ1-5,TRBV18,NA,NA,TGTGCCAGCTCACCAGGGCGCAGGGATTCTAATCAGCCCCAGCATTTT,CASSPGRRDSNQPQHF